This paragraph covers one T cell receptor beta chain sequence. What it recognizes is unknown. The investigators sampled blood at baseline, at cycle 4 day 1, and at cycle 7 day 1. Germline V lookup: CDR1 SGHNT, CDR2 YENEEA. The V gene lost 1 base and the J gene lost 5 bases, with 18 bases spanning the gap. The CDR3 loop spans 17 amino acids. The data were produced by immunoSEQ multiplex PCR, yet TCRdb's version contains in-frame clones alone and is incomplete. The sample holds about 43,000 clones, 86% seen once. This sample stems from a study of OX40 agonist ivuxolimab in advanced cancers. Study-wide background: In this cohort, patients received ivuxolimab, an agonistic anti-OX40 (CD134) antibody.

Study-level results: Some nonresponders additionally presented with little normalized T-cell clonal expansion. In general, CD8+ T cells held more expanded clones than CD4+ did, on average.

The origin of this receptor is an adult with an advanced solid tumor such as melanoma, head and neck, liver or kidney cancer. The V call is TRBV11-3, the J call TRBJ2-1, with D possibly matching TRBD2 (6 bases). Sequencing was performed on CD4+ or CD8+ T cells sorted from blood, taken in a trial of the OX40 agonist ivuxolimab. CDR3: CASSLGRGLALNNEQFF. DNA of the CDR3: TGTGCCAGCAGCTTAGGGAGAGGGCTAGCGTTAAACAATGAGCAGTTCTTC.